This T cell receptor (beta chain) was retrieved from a study of shared clonotypes between healthy human individuals. Study-level points and caveats: Researchers found naive subsets generally carried larger estimated richness than memory subsets.

This CDR3 is built from 15 residues. Trimming took 8 bases from V and 3 from J; bases not matched to a gene: 12. From germline, CDR1 is SGHTA and CDR2 FQGNSA. Worth noting for this clone: Antigen unknown.

Assay: immunoSEQ multiplex PCR; the TCRdb copy retains only in-frame clones and omits some. The table has millions of clones, about 95% seen once; the top ten hold roughly 0.13%. V is TRBV7-2 and J is TRBJ2-5; 7 bases fit TRBD2. This TCR was sampled from a man between 18 and 29 years old in good health. The sample was naive CD4+ T cells sorted from blood. Subset in this sample: CD45RA+ positively selected. This CDR3 is CASHKLAVIEETQYF. For the CDR3, the DNA is TGTGCCAGCCATAAGCTAGCGGTAATAGAAGAGACCCAGTACTTC.